The T cell receptor beta chain under discussion was sequenced for a study of PD-1 blockade in mismatch repair-deficient tumors. Study context: All were previously treated, progressing patients with some twelve mismatch repair-deficient cancer types.

The sample holds many counts of this clone. Method: immunoSEQ multiplex PCR; TCRdb's copy keeps in-frame clones and lacks some. The table shows about 100,000 clones, with 82% occurring only once. Germline values: CDR1 MGHDK, CDR2 SYGVNS. CDR3 size: 10 residues. V lost 5 bases, J lost 15 bases, and 11 bases lay in between. The source of this sequence is an adult with mismatch repair-deficient cancer. The chain recombines TRBV25-1 with TRBJ2-1; a possible D gene is TRBD2 (5 bases). Source: peripheral blood, taken 30 to 36 weeks after starting pembrolizumab. The CDR3 DNA follows: TGTGCCAGCAGTTCTACGGACTGGTTCTTC. This gives the protein CASSSTDWFF. The complete variable domain, with remaining parts taken from reference TRBV25-1 and TRBJ2-1, reads EADIYQTPRYLVIGTGKKITLECSQTMGHDKMYWYQQDPGMELHLIHYSYGVNSTEKGDLSSESTVSRIRTEHFPLTLESARPSHTSQYLCASSSTDWFFGPGTRLTVL.